This note documents a single TCR beta chain sequence. Its antigen is currently unknown. Investigators reverse transcribed all isolated RNA, so they sequenced expressed TCRB transcripts. The read count averaged approximately 3.5 million across naive, central memory and regulatory T cell samples. The repertoire was sequenced with immunoSEQ multiplex PCR; TCRdb's copy has only in-frame clones and lacks some. This table holds some 44,000 clones, around 71% found once. This specimen belongs to a study of beta chain features in type 1 diabetes. After removal of 6 bases from V and 7 bases from J, the junction contained 12 bases not matched to a gene. Germline V gene sequence: CDR1 LNHDA, CDR2 SQIVND (reference sequence). The CDR3 is 15 residues long. Findings and limits, study-wide: Shortening of TCRB CDR3s, moderate but significant, appeared in all four CD4+ subsets of Type 1 diabetes patients. Any HLA effect on TCRB rearrangement was left unresolved by small sub-analyses.

Sequenced input: Tregs from blood. The source is a woman younger than 30 with type 1 diabetes. J is TRBJ1-5 and V is TRBV19, with 7 bases that match TRBD1. The CDR3 here is CASSPQTGFVQPQHF. As DNA, the CDR3 is TGTGCCAGTAGCCCTCAGACAGGGTTTGTGCAGCCCCAGCATTTT.